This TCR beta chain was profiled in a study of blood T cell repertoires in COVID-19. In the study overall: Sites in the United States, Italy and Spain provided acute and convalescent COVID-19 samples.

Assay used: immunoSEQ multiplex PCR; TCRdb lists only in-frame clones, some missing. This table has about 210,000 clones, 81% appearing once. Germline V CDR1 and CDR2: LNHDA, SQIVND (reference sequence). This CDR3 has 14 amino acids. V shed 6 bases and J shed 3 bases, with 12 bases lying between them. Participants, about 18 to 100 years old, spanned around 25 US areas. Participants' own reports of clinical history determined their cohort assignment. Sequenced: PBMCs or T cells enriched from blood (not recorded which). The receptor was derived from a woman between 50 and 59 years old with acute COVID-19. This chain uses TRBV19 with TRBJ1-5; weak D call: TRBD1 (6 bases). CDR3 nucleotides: TGTGCCAGTAGGAAACAGGGTGACAATCAGCCCCAGCATTTT. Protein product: CASRKQGDNQPQHF.